The T cell receptor beta chain described here comes from a study of shared clonotypes between healthy human individuals. Repertoires were generated with immunoSEQ multiplex PCR, while TCRdb's copy carries only in-frame clones and drops some. Of roughly 1 million clones listed, roughly 74% were seen once; the top ten hold about 0.52%. The CDR3 totals 18 residues. The sequencing input was memory CD4+ T cells from PBMCs. Subset of the sample: CD45RA-negative fraction. The sequence was collected from a young man in good health. Some clones in this sample may be carry-over from other donors' samples. The gene calls are TRBV21-1 and TRBJ2-1; TRBD1, the table's D call, lacks a check against the DNA. TRBV21-1 is a documented pseudogene. The CDR3 region has the DNA TGTGCCAGCAGCAAAGTGTTTTCAAAGGGTAGGACACGGAATGAGCAGTTCTTC. Amino acid sequence: CASSKVFSKGRTRNEQFF.